This T cell receptor (beta chain) was found in a study of blood T cell repertoires in COVID-19. In the study overall: COVID-19 samples, acute and convalescent, were from the United States, Italy and Spain. From T cells, B-cell-depleted T cells, or PBMCs came the material, which was cDNA or gDNA.

Profiling relied on immunoSEQ multiplex PCR, and the TCRdb table lists in-frame clones only, not all of them. The sample lists fewer than 150,000 clones, about 74% occurring once. V lost 1 base to trimming and J lost 3 bases, with 10 bases between them. CDR1 is SQVTM and CDR2 is ANQGSEA in the germline V gene. The CDR3 contains 13 residues. The chain carries TRBV29-1 and TRBJ2-7, with D perhaps TRBD2 (5 bases). Sequenced input: peripheral blood. The sequence derives from a man aged 70 or older with acute or convalescent COVID-19. In nucleotides, the CDR3 is TGCAGCGTTGAAGGACACGACTACTACGAGCAGTACTTC. Encoded protein: CSVEGHDYYEQYF.